The 29 T cell receptor beta chains presented below share a single source sample, sequenced in a study of beta chain features in type 1 diabetes. Isolated RNA was reverse transcribed in full, so expressed TCRB transcripts were sequenced. The method was immunoSEQ multiplex PCR; TCRdb's version includes in-frame clones alone and lacks a portion of them. The repertoire holds some 160,000 clones, with 6.5% to 8.5% as singletons. These receptors are not linked to any known antigen. Whole-study results and caveats: Shortening of TCRB CDR3s, moderate but significant, appeared in all four CD4+ subsets of Type 1 diabetes patients.

The specimen sequenced was central memory CD4+ T cells from blood. These receptor sequences come from a woman aged 18 to 35 with type 1 diabetes.

The chain employs TRBV28 and TRBJ2-7; TRBD2 agrees at 7 bases. CDR1 and CDR2 (germline): MDHEN, SYDVKM. J gave up 7 bases and V 5 bases, and 14 bases lay outside the gene matches. This CDR3 region has 15 residues. For the CDR3, the DNA is TGTGCCAGCAGTATCCCCAATGCGGGAGCTCGTGAGCAGTACTTC. Its protein is CASSIPNAGAREQYF.

This chain connects TRBV25-1 to TRBJ2-1; a possible D gene is TRBD2 (5 bases). The V gene's germline CDR1 is MGHDK and CDR2 SYGVNS. The V end lost 0 bases, the J end lost 4 bases, and 10 bases lay between the germline ends. CDR3 length: 15 residues. The CDR3 DNA is TGTGCCAGCAGTGAATATCGAGGGCTTTACAATGAGCAGTTCTTC. Residues: CASSEYRGLYNEQFF.

This rearrangement joins TRBV6-4 to TRBJ1-1; 7 bases are shared with TRBD1. Per the germline V gene, CDR1 is MRHNA and CDR2 is SNTAGT. V shed 5 bases and J 1 base; nucleotides not matched to a gene: 1. The CDR3 loop spans 13 amino acids. This chain's CDR3 is CASSRQGNTEAFF. The CDR3 DNA reads TGTGCCAGCAGTCGACAGGGGAACACTGAAGCTTTCTTT.

V usage is TRBV18 and J usage is TRBJ1-4; 7 positions agree with TRBD1. This CDR3 contains 16 residues. From germline, CDR1 is KGHSH and CDR2 LQKENI. V was pared by 4 bases and J by 6 bases, with 11 bases of the junction left unmatched. This CDR3 reads CASSHDIDRADEKLFF. The CDR3 region has the DNA TGTGCCAGCTCACACGATATCGACAGGGCTGATGAAAAACTGTTTTTT.

This clone was counted only a few times. The chain uses TRBV20-1 and TRBJ2-7, with D unclear. In germline, CDR1 is DFQATT, CDR2 SNEGSKA (reference sequence). The CDR3 covers 11 residues. Deletions cut 7 bases from V and 4 bases from J, with 11 bases between. In DNA form, the CDR3 reads TGCAGTGGAGGCAGCTATTACGAGCAGTACTTC. Translating it yields CSGGSYYEQYF.

This chain uses TRBV19 with TRBJ1-5, with 8 bases lining up with TRBD1. Germline CDR1 and CDR2: LNHDA and SQIVND (reference sequence). This CDR3 is built from 14 residues. V was pared by 7 bases and J by 3 bases, with 5 bases of the junction left unmatched. CDR3 sequence: CASKETGVNQPQHF. In DNA form, the CDR3 reads TGTGCCAGTAAGGAGACAGGGGTCAATCAGCCCCAGCATTTT. Variable domain in full (rest from reference TRBV19 and TRBJ1-5): DGGITQSPKYLFRKEGQNVTLSCEQNLNHDAMYWYRQDPGQGLRLIYYSQIVNDFQKGDIAEGYSVSREKKESFPLTVTSAQKNPTAFYLCASKETGVNQPQHFGDGTRLSIL.

This clone was counted a few times. This chain uses TRBV9 with TRBJ1-2; TRBD1 agrees at 8 bases. In germline, CDR1 is SGDLS, CDR2 YYNGEE. This CDR3 comprises 14 residues. Losses at the gene ends were 0 bases for V and 8 bases for J; bases not matched to a gene: 6. The CDR3 reads CASSVAAGGWGYTF. CDR3 DNA: TGTGCCAGCAGCGTAGCTGCAGGGGGCTGGGGCTACACCTTC.

This clone came up many times. Other DNA variants within this sample encode the same CDR3. V is TRBV4-3 and J is TRBJ1-2; no definite D call. The CDR3 is 13 amino acids. Germline lookup yields CDR1 LGHNA and CDR2 YSLEER. Trimming removed 0 bases from V and 5 bases from J, with 7 bases in between. The CDR3 loop reads CASSQEAGYGYTF. As DNA, the CDR3 is TGCGCCAGCAGCCAAGAGGCAGGATATGGCTACACCTTC.

V is TRBV7-2 and J is TRBJ2-5; 8 bases line up with TRBD2. Germline CDR1 reads SGHTA; CDR2 reads FQGNSA. CDR3 length: 15 amino acids. V shed 4 bases, J shed 0 bases, and the junction held 4 bases outside the gene matches. CDR3 nucleotides: TGTGCCAGCAGCTCTAGCGGGCAATACCAAGAGACCCAGTACTTC. Translated, it gives CASSSSGQYQETQYF. Complete variable domain (other parts from reference TRBV7-2 and TRBJ2-5): GAGVSQSPSNKVTEKGKDVELRCDPISGHTALYWYRQSLGQGLEFLIYFQGNSAPDKSGLPSDRFSAERTGGSVSTLTIQRTQQEDSAVYLCASSSSGQYQETQYFGPGTRLLVL.

This clone has a handful of counts. The chain recombines TRBV19 with TRBJ2-2, with D perhaps TRBD2 (6 bases). Germline lookup yields CDR1 LNHDA and CDR2 SQIVND (reference sequence). V shed 3 bases and J shed 2 bases, with 16 bases lying between them. CDR3 length equals 17 residues. CDR3 in DNA: TGTGCCAGTAGTATGAGCCTAGCGATTGTTAACACCGGGGAGCTGTTTTTT. It encodes CASSMSLAIVNTGELFF.

This clone was detected a few times. The chain links TRBV9 to TRBJ1-2; no clear D gene. There are 13 residues in the CDR3. Germline values: CDR1 SGDLS, CDR2 YYNGEE. V was clipped by 4 bases and J by 6 bases, with 13 bases between them. For the CDR3, the DNA is TGTGCCAGCAGCCTCGTGGGCGAACATGGCTACACCTTC. Encoded protein: CASSLVGEHGYTF.

The chain's CDR3 is CASKAGNYEQYF. In DNA, the CDR3 is TGTGCCAGTAAAGCGGGAAACTACGAGCAGTACTTC. The rearrangement uses TRBV19 and TRBJ2-7; TRBD2 agrees at 7 bases. CDR3 size: 12 residues. Germline assignment: CDR1 LNHDA and CDR2 SQIVND (reference sequence). The V and J ends lost 7 bases and 3 bases, in that order; junction bases with no gene match: 3.

This rearrangement joins TRBV7-2 to TRBJ1-5, with TRBD1 identical over 7 bases. This CDR3 has 15 amino acids. Per the germline V gene, CDR1 is SGHTA and CDR2 is FQGNSA. Trimming at V came to 4 bases and at J to 2 bases, leaving 5 bases not matched to a gene. The CDR3 reads CASSSGQTGNQPQHF. CDR3 DNA: TGTGCCAGCAGCTCGGGACAGACGGGCAATCAGCCCCAGCATTTT.

This clone has more than one count but fewer than ten. V gene TRBV11-2 combines with J gene TRBJ1-2; 8 nucleotides line up with TRBD1. Trimming removed 5 bases from V and 6 bases from J; junction bases left unmatched: 11. The CDR3 runs 15 residues. The germline gives CDR1 SGHAT, CDR2 FQNNGV. The DNA for the CDR3 is TGTGCCAGCAGCCAGGACAGGGTTTACAGTCATGGCTACACCTTC. Translating gives CASSQDRVYSHGYTF.

The chain joins TRBV7-9 to TRBJ2-7; D may be TRBD2 (5 bases). The CDR3 runs to 14 residues. Trimming took 8 bases from V and 5 from J, leaving 19 bases between them. CDR1 and CDR2 from the germline V gene are SEHNR and FQNEAQ (reference sequence). Here the CDR3 reads CASQPGKDLDEQYF. The CDR3, as DNA: TGTGCCAGCCAGCCCGGGAAGGACTTGGACGAGCAGTACTTC. Supplemented by reference TRBV7-9 and TRBJ2-7, the full variable domain reads DTGVSQNPRHKITKRGQNVTFRCDPISEHNRLYWYRQTLGQGPEFLTYFQNEAQLEKSRLLSDRFSAERPKGSFSTLEIQRTEQGDSAMYLCASQPGKDLDEQYFGPGTRLTVT.

This clone was seen ten or more times. The CDR3 is CSVEVYPGKLFF. DNA for the CDR3: TGCAGCGTTGAGGTGTACCCGGGAAAACTGTTTTTT. The chain is built from TRBV29-1 and TRBJ1-4, with no clear D. CDR1 and CDR2 (germline): SQVTM, ANQGSEA. Trimming removed 3 bases at V and 10 bases at J, with 12 bases between. The CDR3 has 12 residues.

To note about this clone: The same CDR3 is also encoded by other DNA sequences in this sample. The chain links TRBV7-9 to TRBJ2-7; D is possibly TRBD1 (6 bases). Trimming pared 5 bases from V and 2 bases from J, leaving 13 bases between. Germline V gene lookup returns CDR1 SEHNR and CDR2 FQNEAQ (reference sequence). The CDR3 length is 14 residues. The CDR3 DNA follows: TGTGCCAGCAGCGCAAACAGGGCTCCCTACGAGCAGTACTTC. It specifies CASSANRAPYEQYF. Variable domain in full (rest from reference TRBV7-9 and TRBJ2-7): DTGVSQNPRHKITKRGQNVTFRCDPISEHNRLYWYRQTLGQGPEFLTYFQNEAQLEKSRLLSDRFSAERPKGSFSTLEIQRTEQGDSAMYLCASSANRAPYEQYFGPGTRLTVT.

This clone was counted between two and nine times. V gene TRBV5-1 combines with J gene TRBJ2-1, with D tentatively TRBD1 (6 bases). Germline V gives CDR1 SGHRS, CDR2 YFSETQ. CDR3 size: 15 residues. The V end lost 4 bases, the J end lost 5 bases, and 16 bases lay between the germline ends. The CDR3 nucleotides are TGCGCCAGCAGCCCCACCGGGCGACAGGACAATGAGCAGTTCTTC. It encodes CASSPTGRQDNEQFF.

This clone was detected only a few times. The rearrangement links TRBV27 to TRBJ1-1, with a tentative D call TRBD1 (5 bases). Germline CDR1 and CDR2: MNHEY and SMNVEV (reference sequence). Trimming took off 0 bases at V and 0 bases at J, with 8 bases between the two ends. The CDR3 covers 15 residues. CDR3 sequence: CASSLSTVMNTEAFF. Here the CDR3 DNA reads TGTGCCAGCAGTTTATCGACAGTCATGAACACTGAAGCTTTCTTT.

This clone was found many times. The J gene is TRBJ2-3, the V gene TRBV30, with a weak D call TRBD2 (5 bases). V lost 2 bases, J lost 6 bases, and 12 bases lay in between. Germline V gene data show CDR1 as GTSNPN and CDR2 as SVGIG (reference sequence). The CDR3 consists of 13 residues. CDR3 loop: CAWSFGEMDTQYF. The CDR3 DNA follows: TGTGCCTGGAGTTTCGGGGAGATGGATACGCAGTATTTT.

The V gene is TRBV29-1, the J gene TRBJ1-1; weak D call: TRBD1 (5 bases). Deletions cut 7 bases from V and 0 bases from J, with 12 bases between. The CDR3 sequence is 13 residues long. The V gene's germline CDR1 is SQVTM and CDR2 ANQGSEA. CDR3 in DNA: TGCAGCGGGGGAGGGGCGATGAACACTGAAGCTTTCTTT. This translates into CSGGGAMNTEAFF.

The chain uses TRBV5-5 and TRBJ2-3; TRBD2 is a possible D gene (6 bases). The CDR3 runs 13 residues. Trimming pared 4 bases from V and 5 bases from J, leaving 11 bases between. CDR1 SGHKS and CDR2 YYEKEE come from the germline V gene (reference sequence). DNA of the CDR3: TGTGCCAGCAGCCTAGCGTTCGGAGATACGCAGTATTTT. It encodes CASSLAFGDTQYF. Using reference TRBV5-5 and TRBJ2-3 for the parts outside the CDR3, the full variable domain is DAGVTQSPTHLIKTRGQQVTLRCSPISGHKSVSWYQQVLGQGPQFIFQYYEKEERGRGNFPDRFSARQFPNYSSELNVNALLLGDSALYLCASSLAFGDTQYFGPGTRLTVL.

This clone was counted only a few times. The rearrangement uses TRBV29-1 and TRBJ2-5, with D unresolved. Looked up from germline, CDR1 is SQVTM and CDR2 is ANQGSEA. CDR3 length: 16 amino acids. V lost 4 bases, J lost 4 bases, and 22 bases lay in between. In nucleotides, the CDR3 is TGCAGCGTTGGCACCACGGCAGGTAGTGTGGGAGAGACCCAGTACTTC. Encoded protein: CSVGTTAGSVGETQYF.

This chain links TRBV10-3 with TRBJ2-3, with 14 bases fitting TRBD2. J lost 4 bases, V lost 11 bases, and 5 bases had no gene match. The CDR3 has 14 amino acids. Germline V gene sequence: CDR1 ENHRY, CDR2 SYGVKD. CDR3 loop: CAAGTSGSADTQYF. The CDR3 region has the DNA TGTGCCGCCGGGACTAGCGGGAGTGCAGATACGCAGTATTTT.

This chain joins TRBV28 and TRBJ2-7; possible D gene TRBD1, 5 bases. Germline V gives CDR1 MDHEN, CDR2 SYDVKM. With 3 bases removed from V and 3 bases from J, the gap between germline ends came to 9 bases. The CDR3 is made up of 13 amino acids. CDR3 protein: CASSFDSYYEQYF. CDR3 DNA: TGTGCCAGCAGTTTCGACAGTTACTACGAGCAGTACTTC.

This chain's CDR3 is CASSLAGGRAGELFF. CDR3 in DNA: TGCGCCAGCAGCTTGGCCGGTGGGAGAGCCGGGGAGCTGTTTTTT. V and J are TRBV5-1 and TRBJ2-2; D is perhaps TRBD2 (5 bases). Germline V gene data show CDR1 as SGHRS and CDR2 as YFSETQ. The V end lost 0 bases, the J end lost 6 bases, and 12 bases lay between the germline ends. This CDR3 is 15 amino acids long.

This clone was seen a handful of times. The sample contains more than one DNA sequence encoding this CDR3. The chain joins TRBV18 to TRBJ2-5; D perhaps matches TRBD2 (6 bases). Germline-derived CDR1 and CDR2 are KGHSH and LQKENI. V was cut by 6 bases and J by 2 bases, with 10 bases left in between. The length of the CDR3 is 13 residues. CDR3 nucleotide sequence: TGTGCCAGCTCGCCCGGGAGTCAAGAGACCCAGTACTTC. This encodes CASSPGSQETQYF. Filled out from reference TRBV18 and TRBJ2-5, the complete variable domain reads NAGVMQNPRHLVRRRGQEARLRCSPMKGHSHVYWYRQLPEEGLKFMVYLQKENIIDESGMPKERFSAEFPKEGPSILRIQQVVRGDSAAYFCASSPGSQETQYFGPGTRLLVL.

This clone was picked up many times. This chain links TRBV7-9 with TRBJ2-1; 10 bases fit TRBD2. The CDR3 sequence is 16 residues long. V lost 4 bases, J lost 2 bases, and 5 bases stayed unmatched. Germline values: CDR1 SEHNR, CDR2 FQNEAQ (reference sequence). The CDR3 protein is CASSSITSGAYNEQFF. CDR3 DNA: TGTGCCAGCAGCTCAATTACTAGCGGGGCCTACAATGAGCAGTTCTTC.

The rearrangement joins TRBV5-1 to TRBJ2-3; 7 positions match TRBD2. J was trimmed by 2 bases and V by 3 bases; bases with no gene match: 12. The CDR3 contains 17 residues. Germline lookup yields CDR1 SGHRS and CDR2 YFSETQ. DNA for the CDR3: TGCGCCAGCAGCTGGAGCGCGCGGGGGAGCGCCACAGATACGCAGTATTTT. Translation: CASSWSARGSATDTQYF.